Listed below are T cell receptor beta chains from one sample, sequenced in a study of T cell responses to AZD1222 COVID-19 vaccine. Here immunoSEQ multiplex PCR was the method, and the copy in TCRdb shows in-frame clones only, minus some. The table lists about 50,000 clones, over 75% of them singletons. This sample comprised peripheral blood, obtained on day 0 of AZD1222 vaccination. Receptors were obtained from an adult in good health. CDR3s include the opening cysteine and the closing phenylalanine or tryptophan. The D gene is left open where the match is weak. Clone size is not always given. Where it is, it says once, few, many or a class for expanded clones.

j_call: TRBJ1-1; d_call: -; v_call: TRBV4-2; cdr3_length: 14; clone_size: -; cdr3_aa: CASSQDKLAREAFF; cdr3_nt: TGTGCCAGCAGCCAAGATAAATTAGCACGGGAAGCTTTCTTT
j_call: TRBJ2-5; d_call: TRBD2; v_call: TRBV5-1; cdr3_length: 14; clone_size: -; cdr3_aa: CASSGGRAQETQYF; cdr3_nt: TGCGCCAGCAGTGGCGGGAGGGCTCAAGAGACCCAGTACTTC
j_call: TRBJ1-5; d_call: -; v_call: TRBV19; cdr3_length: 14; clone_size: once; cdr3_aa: CASSESSSNQPQHF; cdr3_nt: TGTGCCAGTAGTGAAAGCAGTAGCAATCAGCCCCAGCATTTT
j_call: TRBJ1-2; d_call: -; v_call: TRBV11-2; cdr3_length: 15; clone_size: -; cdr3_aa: CASSLDRVANYGYTF; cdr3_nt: TGTGCCAGCAGCTTAGATCGGGTGGCTAACTATGGCTACACCTTC
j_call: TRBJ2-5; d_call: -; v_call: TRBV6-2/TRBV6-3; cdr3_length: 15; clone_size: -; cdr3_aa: CASSYVSGLQETQYF; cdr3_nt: TGTGCCAGCAGTTACGTCAGCGGACTCCAAGAGACCCAGTACTTC
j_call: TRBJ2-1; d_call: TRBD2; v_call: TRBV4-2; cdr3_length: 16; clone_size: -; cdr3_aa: CASSHALAGSYNEQFF; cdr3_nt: TGTGCCAGCAGCCATGCACTAGCGGGCTCCTACAATGAGCAGTTCTTC
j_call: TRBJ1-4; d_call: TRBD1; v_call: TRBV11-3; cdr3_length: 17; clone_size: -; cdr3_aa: CASSSLTGSRTNEKLFF; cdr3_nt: TGTGCCAGCAGCTCCCTGACAGGGTCAAGAACTAATGAAAAACTGTTTTTT
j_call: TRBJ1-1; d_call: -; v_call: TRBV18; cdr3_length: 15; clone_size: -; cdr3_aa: CASSLGQNQNTEAFF; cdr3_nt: TGTGCCAGCTCGCTGGGACAAAACCAGAACACTGAAGCTTTCTTT
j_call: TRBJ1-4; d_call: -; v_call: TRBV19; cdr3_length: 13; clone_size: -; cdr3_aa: CASSKTGGEKLFF; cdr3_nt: TGTGCCAGTAGTAAGACAGGAGGTGAAAAACTGTTTTTT
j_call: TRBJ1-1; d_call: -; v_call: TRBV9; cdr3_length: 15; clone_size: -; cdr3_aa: CASSVEGRRNTEAFF; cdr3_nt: TGTGCCAGCAGCGTAGAGGGAAGGAGGAACACTGAAGCTTTCTTT
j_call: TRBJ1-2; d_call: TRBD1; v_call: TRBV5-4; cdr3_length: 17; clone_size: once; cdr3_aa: CASSLGFGRGDNYGYTF; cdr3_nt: TGTGCCAGCAGCTTGGGGTTCGGCAGGGGGGATAACTATGGCTACACCTTC